This entry describes one T cell receptor beta chain. The antigen is not known. The data originate from a study of T cell responses to AZD1222 COVID-19 vaccine. Notes on the study in general: Baseline testing showed seropositivity in only 6 or 7 AZD1222 recipients.

V shed 3 bases and J 10 bases; nucleotides not matched to a gene: 20. The length of the CDR3 is 19 residues. Germline CDR1 reads SGHRS; CDR2 reads YFSETQ. Measured with immunoSEQ multiplex PCR; TCRdb has only the in-frame clones, and not every one. This table holds under 200,000 clones, 88% found once. The receptor was isolated from an adult who received the AZD1222 COVID-19 vaccine. Sequencing was performed on peripheral blood, taken 28 days after the second AZD1222 dose. The rearrangement links TRBV5-1 to TRBJ1-6; 9 positions match TRBD1. Written as DNA, the CDR3 is TGCGCCAGCAGCTCAGATCCGGGACAGGGTGAAATTCCGGGATCACCCCTCCACTTT. Translation: CASSSDPGQGEIPGSPLHF.